The entry below gives a single T cell receptor (beta chain) sequence along with its context. Its target is unknown. Fresh peripheral blood, less than 11 ml of it, supplied the PBMCs. Using RNA transcripts as the source, TCR beta CDR3 regions were amplified. The HTBI primer set served for first-round RT-PCR of the TCR CDR3. Each CDR3 protein gets one entry after TCRdb re-called the multiplex PCR reads with MiXCR. The sample lists 700,000 or so distinct CDR3 sequences; 14% were seen once. This CDR3 comprises 14 residues. Deletions cut 5 bases from V and 0 bases from J, with 10 bases between. Germline assignment: CDR1 LNHDA and CDR2 SQIVND (reference sequence). This sample is part of a study of T cells in Graves' hyperthyroidism and ophthalmopathy. In the study overall: Peripheral blood sampling occurred at initial diagnosis, before any treatment. Whole-study findings and limits: Most thyroid clonotypes with frequency above 0.001 were detected in blood. Ophthalmopathy and stable hyperthyroidism were told apart by a 13 V-J model.

Sequences were obtained from blood. The chain carries TRBV19 and TRBJ1-1; D is uncertain. The source of this sequence is a woman in her forties or fifties with Graves' ophthalmopathy. CDR3 nucleotide sequence: TGTGCCAGTAGTGCGCGCTTGATGAACACTGAAGCTTTCTTT. Amino acids: CASSARLMNTEAFF.